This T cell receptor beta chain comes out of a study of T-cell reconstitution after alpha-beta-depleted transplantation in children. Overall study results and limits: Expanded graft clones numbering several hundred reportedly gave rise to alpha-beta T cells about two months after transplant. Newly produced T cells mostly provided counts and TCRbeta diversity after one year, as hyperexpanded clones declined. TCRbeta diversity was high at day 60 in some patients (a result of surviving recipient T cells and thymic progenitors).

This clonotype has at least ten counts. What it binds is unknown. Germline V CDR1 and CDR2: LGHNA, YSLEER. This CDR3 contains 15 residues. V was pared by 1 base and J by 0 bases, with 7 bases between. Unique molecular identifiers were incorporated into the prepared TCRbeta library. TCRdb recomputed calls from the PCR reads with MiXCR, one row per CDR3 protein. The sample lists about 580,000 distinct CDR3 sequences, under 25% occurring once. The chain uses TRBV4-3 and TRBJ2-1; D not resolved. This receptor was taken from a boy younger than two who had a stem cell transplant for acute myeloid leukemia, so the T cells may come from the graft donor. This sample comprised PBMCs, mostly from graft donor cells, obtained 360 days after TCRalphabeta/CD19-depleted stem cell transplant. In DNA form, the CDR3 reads TGCGCCAGCAGCCAAGGCGGTAGCTCCTACAATGAGCAGTTCTTC. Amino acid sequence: CASSQGGSSYNEQFF.